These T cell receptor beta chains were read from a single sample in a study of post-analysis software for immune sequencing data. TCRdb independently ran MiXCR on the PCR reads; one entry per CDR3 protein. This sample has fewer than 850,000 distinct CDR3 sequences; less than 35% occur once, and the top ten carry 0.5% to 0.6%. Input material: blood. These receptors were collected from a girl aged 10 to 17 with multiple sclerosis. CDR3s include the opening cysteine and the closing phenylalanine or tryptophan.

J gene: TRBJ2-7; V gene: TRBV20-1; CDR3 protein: CSARVSGGSYEQYF
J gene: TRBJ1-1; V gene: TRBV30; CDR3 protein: CAWTTNANTEAFF
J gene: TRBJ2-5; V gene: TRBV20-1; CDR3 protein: CSARVQHLQETQYF
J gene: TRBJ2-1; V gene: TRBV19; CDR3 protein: CASSMVAEQFF
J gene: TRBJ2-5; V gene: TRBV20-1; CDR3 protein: CSAPGGETQYF
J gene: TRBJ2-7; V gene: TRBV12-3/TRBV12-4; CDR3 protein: CASQRQGEYEQYF
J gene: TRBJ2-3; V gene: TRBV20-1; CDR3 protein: CRAIQSTDTQYF
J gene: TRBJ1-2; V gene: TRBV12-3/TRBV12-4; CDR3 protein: CASSSRQGTYDYTF
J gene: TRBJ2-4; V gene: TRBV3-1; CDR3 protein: CASSQRPGLAGVVNIQYF
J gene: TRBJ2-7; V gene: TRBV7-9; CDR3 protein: CASSSRRGGEQYF
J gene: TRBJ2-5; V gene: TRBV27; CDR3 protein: CASSSLTSGRSETQYF
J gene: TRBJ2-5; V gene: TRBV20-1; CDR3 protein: CSAHPPTSGQETQYF
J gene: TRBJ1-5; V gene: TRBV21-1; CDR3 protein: CASSKLARLSNQPQHF